This T cell receptor (beta chain) was sequenced in a study of OX40 agonist ivuxolimab in advanced cancers. Study at large: At 0.01 to 10 mg/kg, ivuxolimab was administered intravenously to patients every 2 weeks. Whole-study results and caveats: Relatively little clonal expansion, among the lowest observed, appeared in partial responders at 0.1-3.0 mg/kg.

Germline CDR1 MNHEY, CDR2 SVGAGI. The germline V and J ends were trimmed by 5 bases and 7 bases, with 17 bases remaining between them. This CDR3 contains 14 residues. A history of autoimmune disease or systemic immunosuppression excluded patients. Researchers took blood at baseline, on cycle 4 day 1, and on cycle 7 day 1. Produced via immunoSEQ multiplex PCR; TCRdb's table is partial and in-frame only. The sample records 99,000 or so clones, 94% being singletons. Regarding this clone: Antigen: not known.

Sequenced here: CD4+ or CD8+ T cells sorted from blood, sampled in a trial of the OX40 agonist ivuxolimab. This chain joins TRBV6-5 and TRBJ1-2, with a possible D match to TRBD1 (5 bases). The TCR comes from an adult with an advanced solid tumor such as melanoma, head and neck, liver or kidney cancer. Here the CDR3 DNA reads TGTGCCAGCAGTCGAGCCTGGGACTCGGGTGGCTACACCTTC. This sequence encodes CASSRAWDSGGYTF.